This T cell receptor delta chain is from a study of delta chains in infants with herpesvirus infections. The overall study: A Ugandan infant cohort was followed from birth for primary CMV. A public fetal Vdelta1/Vgamma8 clonotype was sought in postnatally CMV-infected infants.

Reverse transcription of PBMC RNA used primers specific for the gamma and delta chains. TCRdb redid the clone calls on the RT-PCR reads with CATT. The table lists 650 to 750 delta-chain clones, approximately 16% of them singletons. Whole-study results and caveats: The public clonotype decayed quickly, seemingly gone after 2 to 3 months. Absence in CMV-uninfected infants may reflect the detection limit only.

This clone is deemed large. Its antigen is as yet unknown. CDR3 size: 21 residues. J was trimmed by 0 bases and V by 0 bases; bases with no gene match: 16. Germline V CDR1 and CDR2: TSWWSYY, QGS. The sequencing used peripheral blood, collected at time point 1 of longitudinal follow-up. This receptor was obtained from a human donor who was a Ugandan infant, either HIV-exposed or HIV-unexposed (not recorded which). This chain uses TRDV1 with TRDJ1; 10 positions agree with TRDD3. CDR3 residues: CALGELELLRNWGIDTDKLIF. CDR3 in DNA: TGTGCTCTTGGGGAACTCGAGCTACTTCGTAACTGGGGGATTGACACCGATAAACTCATCTTT.